Listed below are T cell receptor beta chains from one sample, sequenced in a study of T cells expressing NK-cell markers. Following a re-call of the 5' RACE reads, TCRdb has one entry per CDR3 protein and lacks DNA. The sample includes roughly 350,000 distinct CDR3 sequences. The sample consisted of blood T cells: a sorted CD56 or NKG2C T cell subset, CD4+ or CD8+ T cells, or bulk PBMC T cells (not recorded which). All receptors come from a man aged 18-70 years in good health. Each CDR3 is given with its conserved first and last residue.

TRBV9	TRBJ2-3	CASSTPMRPDTQYF
TRBV12-3/TRBV12-4	TRBJ2-1	CASTERGASSYNEQFF
TRBV27	TRBJ2-2	CASGRAGTNTGELFF
TRBV15	TRBJ2-7	CATSGPGLATAYEQYF
TRBV20-1	TRBJ2-4	CSARDSREQKNIQYF
TRBV21-1	TRBJ1-6	CASSKGGRENSPLHF
TRBV6-1	TRBJ1-3	CASRGSAYSGNTIYF
TRBV5-1	TRBJ1-1	CASSLVLGTANTEAFF
TRBV29-1	TRBJ2-3	CSVARRGEVRPYF
TRBV2	TRBJ2-3	CASVSALSTDTQYF
TRBV12-3/TRBV12-4	TRBJ1-4	CASSPYRGMIGEKLFF
TRBV5-1	TRBJ1-6	CASSMGSSYNSPLHF
TRBV5-1	TRBJ1-2	CASSRDSYYGYTF
TRBV5-1	TRBJ2-4	CASSLAGGNWYF
TRBV20-1	TRBJ1-6	CSALYRSSYNSPLHF
TRBV12-3/TRBV12-4	TRBJ2-5	CASRKPPAGTQYF
TRBV30	TRBJ2-5	CAWRGGGASGTQYF
TRBV7-8	TRBJ2-5	CASSRTIGETQYF
TRBV7-3	TRBJ2-7	CASSLNPGQKSEQYF
TRBV7-2	TRBJ2-4	CASSLVSGGPQNIQYF